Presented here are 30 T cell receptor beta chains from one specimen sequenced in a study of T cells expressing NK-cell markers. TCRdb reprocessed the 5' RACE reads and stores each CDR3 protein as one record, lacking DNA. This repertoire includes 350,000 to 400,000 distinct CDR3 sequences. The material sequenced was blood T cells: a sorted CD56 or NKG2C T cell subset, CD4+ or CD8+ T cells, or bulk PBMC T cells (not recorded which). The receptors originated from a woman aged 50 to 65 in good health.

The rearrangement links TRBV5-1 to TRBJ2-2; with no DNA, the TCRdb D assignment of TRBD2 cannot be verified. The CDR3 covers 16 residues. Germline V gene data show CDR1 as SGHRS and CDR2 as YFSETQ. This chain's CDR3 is CASSLAERANTGELFF.

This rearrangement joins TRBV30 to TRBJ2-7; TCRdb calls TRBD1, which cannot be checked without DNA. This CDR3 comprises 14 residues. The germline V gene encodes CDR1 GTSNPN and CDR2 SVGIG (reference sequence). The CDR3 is CAWIFRGIGGMQYF.

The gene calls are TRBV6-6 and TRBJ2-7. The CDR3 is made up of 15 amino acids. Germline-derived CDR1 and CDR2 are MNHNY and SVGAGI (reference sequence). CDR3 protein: CASSYATGLSREQYF.

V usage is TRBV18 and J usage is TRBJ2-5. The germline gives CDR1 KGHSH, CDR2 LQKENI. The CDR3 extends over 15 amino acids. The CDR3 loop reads CASSPISGNQETQYF.

The CDR3 reads CASSPTDSPLTQHF. The rearrangement uses TRBV6-6 and TRBJ1-5; as DNA is missing, the TRBD1 call by TCRdb cannot be tested. Germline CDR1 reads MNHNY; CDR2 reads SVGAGI (reference sequence). CDR3 size: 14 residues.

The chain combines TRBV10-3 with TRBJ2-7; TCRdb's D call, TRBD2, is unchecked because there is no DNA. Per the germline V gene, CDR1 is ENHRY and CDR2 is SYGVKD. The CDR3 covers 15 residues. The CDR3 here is CAIRSREGQLDEQYF.

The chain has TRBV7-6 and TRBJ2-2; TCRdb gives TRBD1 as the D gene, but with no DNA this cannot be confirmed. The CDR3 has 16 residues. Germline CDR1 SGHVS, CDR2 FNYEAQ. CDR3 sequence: CASSIRTGTVTGELFF.

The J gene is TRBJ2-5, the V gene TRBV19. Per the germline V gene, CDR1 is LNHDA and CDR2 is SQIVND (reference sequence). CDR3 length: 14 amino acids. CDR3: CASSDRLLQETQYF. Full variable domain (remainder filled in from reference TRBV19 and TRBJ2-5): DGGITQSPKYLFRKEGQNVTLSCEQNLNHDAMYWYRQDPGQGLRLIYYSQIVNDFQKGDIAEGYSVSREKKESFPLTVTSAQKNPTAFYLCASSDRLLQETQYFGPGTRLLVL.

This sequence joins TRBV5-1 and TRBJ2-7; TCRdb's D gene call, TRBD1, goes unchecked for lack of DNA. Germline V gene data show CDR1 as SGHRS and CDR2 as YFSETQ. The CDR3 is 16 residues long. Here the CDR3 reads CASSLAQGSLPDEQYF.

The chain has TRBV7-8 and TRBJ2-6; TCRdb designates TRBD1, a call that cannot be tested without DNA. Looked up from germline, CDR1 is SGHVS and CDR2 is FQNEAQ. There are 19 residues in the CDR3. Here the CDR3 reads CASSVNRDRGRTGANVLTF.

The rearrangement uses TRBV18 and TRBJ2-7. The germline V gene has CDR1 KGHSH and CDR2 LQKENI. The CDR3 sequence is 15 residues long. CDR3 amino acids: CASSPLRQTSYEQYF.

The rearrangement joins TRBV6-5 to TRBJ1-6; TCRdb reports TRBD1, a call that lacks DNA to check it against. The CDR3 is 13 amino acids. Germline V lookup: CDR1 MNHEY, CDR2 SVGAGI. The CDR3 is CASSRQGGSPLHF.

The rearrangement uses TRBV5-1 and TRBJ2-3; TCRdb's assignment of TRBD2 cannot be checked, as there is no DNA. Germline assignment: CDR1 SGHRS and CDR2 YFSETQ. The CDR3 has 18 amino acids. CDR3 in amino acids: CASSLWGSSGSATDTQYF.

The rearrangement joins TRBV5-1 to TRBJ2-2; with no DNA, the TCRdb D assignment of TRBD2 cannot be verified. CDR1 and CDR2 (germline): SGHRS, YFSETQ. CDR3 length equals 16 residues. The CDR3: CASSPLAGGPTGELFF.

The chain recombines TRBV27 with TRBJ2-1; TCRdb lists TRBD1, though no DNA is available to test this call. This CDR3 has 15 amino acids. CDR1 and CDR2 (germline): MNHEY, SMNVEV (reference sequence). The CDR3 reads CASTTFGARGNEQFF.

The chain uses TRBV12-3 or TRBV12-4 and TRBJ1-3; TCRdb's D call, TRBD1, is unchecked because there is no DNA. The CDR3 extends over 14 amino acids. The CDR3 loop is CASSLDRRGNTIYF.

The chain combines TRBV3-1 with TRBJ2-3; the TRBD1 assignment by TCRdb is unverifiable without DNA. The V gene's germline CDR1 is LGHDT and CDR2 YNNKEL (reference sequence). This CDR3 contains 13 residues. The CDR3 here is CASSQGGTSTQYF.

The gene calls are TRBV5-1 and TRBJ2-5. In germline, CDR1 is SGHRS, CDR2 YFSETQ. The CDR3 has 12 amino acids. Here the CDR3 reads CASSSIWGTQYF.

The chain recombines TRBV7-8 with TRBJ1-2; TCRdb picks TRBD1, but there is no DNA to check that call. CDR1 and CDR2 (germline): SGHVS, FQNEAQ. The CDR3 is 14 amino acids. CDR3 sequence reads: CASSRRGQGHGYTF.

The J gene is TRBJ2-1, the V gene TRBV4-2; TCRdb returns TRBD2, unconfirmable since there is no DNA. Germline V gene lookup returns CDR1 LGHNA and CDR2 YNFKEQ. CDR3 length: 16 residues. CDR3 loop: CASSQGRLAGYNEQFF.

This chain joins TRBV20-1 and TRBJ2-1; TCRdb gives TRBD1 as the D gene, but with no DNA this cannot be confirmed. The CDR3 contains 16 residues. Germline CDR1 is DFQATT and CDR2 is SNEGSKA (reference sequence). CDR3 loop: CSARDSETGGFNEQFF.

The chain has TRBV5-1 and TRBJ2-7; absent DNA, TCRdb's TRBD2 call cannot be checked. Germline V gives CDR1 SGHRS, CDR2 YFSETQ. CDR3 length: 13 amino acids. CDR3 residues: CASSLLRGTEQYF.

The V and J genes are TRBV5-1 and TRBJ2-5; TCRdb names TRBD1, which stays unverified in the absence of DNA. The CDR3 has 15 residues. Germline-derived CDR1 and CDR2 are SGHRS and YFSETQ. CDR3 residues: CASSWGGTRGETQYF.

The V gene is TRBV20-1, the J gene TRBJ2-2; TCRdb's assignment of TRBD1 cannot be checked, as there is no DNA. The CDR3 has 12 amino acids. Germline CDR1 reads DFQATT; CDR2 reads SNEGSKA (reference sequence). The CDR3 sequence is CSADQGTGELFF.

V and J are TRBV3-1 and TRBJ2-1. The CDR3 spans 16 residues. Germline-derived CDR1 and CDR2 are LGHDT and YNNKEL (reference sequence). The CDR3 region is CASSPRGGSPSNEQFF.

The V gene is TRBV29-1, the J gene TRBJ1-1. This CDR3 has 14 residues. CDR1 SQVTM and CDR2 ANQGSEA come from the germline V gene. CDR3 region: CSVEGTAMNTEAFF.

CDR3 residues: CSARIGVLAGRGTDTQYF. V is TRBV20-1 and J is TRBJ2-3; the D call of TRBD2 rests on TCRdb alone, since no DNA is present to check it. The CDR3 loop spans 18 amino acids. Germline V gives CDR1 DFQATT, CDR2 SNEGSKA (reference sequence).

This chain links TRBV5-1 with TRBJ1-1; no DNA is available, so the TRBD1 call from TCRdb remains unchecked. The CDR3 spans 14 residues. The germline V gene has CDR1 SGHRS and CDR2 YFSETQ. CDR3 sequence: CASSAPDTVNKAFF.

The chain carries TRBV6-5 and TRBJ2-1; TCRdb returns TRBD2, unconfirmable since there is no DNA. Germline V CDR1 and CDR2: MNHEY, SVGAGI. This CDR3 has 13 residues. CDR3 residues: CASSRASANEQFF.

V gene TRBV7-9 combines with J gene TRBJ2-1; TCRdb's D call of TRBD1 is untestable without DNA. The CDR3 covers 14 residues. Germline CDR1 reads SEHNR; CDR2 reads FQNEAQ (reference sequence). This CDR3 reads CASSLFGIDNEQFF.